This is a list of T cell receptor beta chains from one sample in a study of blood T cell repertoires in COVID-19. The data were produced by immunoSEQ multiplex PCR, yet TCRdb's version contains in-frame clones alone and is incomplete. The sample holds about 60,000 clones, over 80% seen once. The sample consisted of peripheral blood. The receptors were gathered from a human donor with active COVID-19. The donor label of this sample is uncertain. CDR3s include the opening cysteine and the closing phenylalanine or tryptophan. The order of the fields is J gene, D gene, V gene, CDR3 DNA, CDR3 protein. A D gene is named only where the DNA matches it firmly.

j_call: TRBJ1-2
d_call: .
v_call: TRBV6-6
cdr3_nt: TGTGCCAGCAGTTACCAGGACAGTTTCTATGGCTACACCTTC
cdr3_aa: CASSYQDSFYGYTF

j_call: TRBJ2-1
d_call: .
v_call: TRBV6-1
cdr3_nt: TGTGCCAGCAGTGAAAGTACTCTGCGTATCCGAAATGAGCAGTTCTTC
cdr3_aa: CASSESTLRIRNEQFF

j_call: TRBJ2-7
d_call: .
v_call: TRBV5-4
cdr3_nt: TGTGCCAGCGGGGACAAAAGCTCCTACGAGCAGTACTTC
cdr3_aa: CASGDKSSYEQYF

j_call: TRBJ2-3
d_call: .
v_call: TRBV9
cdr3_nt: TGTGCCAGCAGCGAAAGTAACGGGGGGCCCCCAGATACGCAGTATTTT
cdr3_aa: CASSESNGGPPDTQYF

j_call: TRBJ2-5
d_call: .
v_call: TRBV7-8
cdr3_nt: TGTGCCAGCAGCACCGGGACACCTTTACAAGAGACCCAGTACTTC
cdr3_aa: CASSTGTPLQETQYF

j_call: TRBJ2-7
d_call: .
v_call: TRBV3-1/TRBV3-2
cdr3_nt: TGTGCCAGCAGCACAGGGTTCGAGCAGTACTTC
cdr3_aa: CASSTGFEQYF

j_call: TRBJ1-1
d_call: .
v_call: TRBV5-6
cdr3_nt: TGTGCCCGAGGCGGTGACACTGAAGCTTTCTTT
cdr3_aa: CARGGDTEAFF

j_call: TRBJ2-1
d_call: .
v_call: TRBV3-1/TRBV3-2
cdr3_nt: TGTGCCAGCAGCAACGGGGCTAGCGACTACAATGAGCAGTTCTTC
cdr3_aa: CASSNGASDYNEQFF

j_call: TRBJ2-1
d_call: .
v_call: TRBV5-4
cdr3_nt: TGTGCCAGCAGCTCGACAAACGAGCAGTTCTTC
cdr3_aa: CASSSTNEQFF

j_call: TRBJ2-1
d_call: .
v_call: TRBV5-6
cdr3_nt: TGTGCCAGCAGCTTGGTAAACAGGGATCATGAGCAGTTCTTC
cdr3_aa: CASSLVNRDHEQFF

j_call: TRBJ2-1
d_call: TRBD2
v_call: TRBV6-6
cdr3_nt: TGTGCCAGCATCCTCAACGCGGGAGGGCCGAGGGATGAGCAGTTCTTC
cdr3_aa: CASILNAGGPRDEQFF

j_call: TRBJ2-1
d_call: .
v_call: TRBV7-2
cdr3_nt: TGTGCCAGCAGCTTAGCCAGGGGTTTCTACAATGAGCAGTTCTTC
cdr3_aa: CASSLARGFYNEQFF

j_call: TRBJ1-3
d_call: .
v_call: TRBV19
cdr3_nt: TGTGCCAGTAGTAGGGGAGGGCCTGGAAACACCATATATTTT
cdr3_aa: CASSRGGPGNTIYF

j_call: TRBJ1-1
d_call: .
v_call: TRBV5-5
cdr3_nt: TGTGCCAGCAGCATCCACCTTCGAGGGCCTTCTGGGAACACTGAAGCTTTCTTT
cdr3_aa: CASSIHLRGPSGNTEAFF

j_call: TRBJ1-5
d_call: .
v_call: TRBV30
cdr3_nt: TGTGCCTGGAGTGAGAGGGTTTGGCAGCCCCAGCATTTT
cdr3_aa: CAWSERVWQPQHF

j_call: TRBJ1-2
d_call: .
v_call: TRBV15
cdr3_nt: TGTGCCACCAGCAGAGATGCGGGGGTATATGGCTACACCTTC
cdr3_aa: CATSRDAGVYGYTF